Following are 24 T cell receptor beta chains from one sample sequenced in a study of T cells in Graves' hyperthyroidism and ophthalmopathy. Amplification of TCR beta CDR3 regions was performed using RNA transcripts as template. The HTBI primer set drove a first-round RT-PCR of the TCR CDR3. TCRdb reprocessed the multiplex PCR reads with MiXCR, giving one entry per CDR3 protein. Of about 600,000 distinct CDR3 sequences listed, about 14% are singletons. Source material: blood. The receptors come from a woman aged 50 to 60 with Graves' ophthalmopathy.

This clonotype was counted many times. This CDR3 reads CAWRLTRYDEQFF. The CDR3 DNA reads TGTGCCTGGAGACTTACTAGATATGATGAGCAGTTCTTC. The chain links TRBV30 to TRBJ2-1; weak D call: TRBD2 (5 bases). The V gene's germline CDR1 is GTSNPN and CDR2 SVGIG (reference sequence). Deletions cut 3 bases from V and 8 bases from J, with 14 bases between. The CDR3 consists of 13 residues.

The V gene is TRBV30, the J gene TRBJ1-6; a weak D match, TRBD1 (5 bases). Germline CDR1 reads GTSNPN; CDR2 reads SVGIG (reference sequence). The CDR3 loop spans 14 amino acids. V lost 4 bases and J lost 0, with 7 bases in between. The CDR3 nucleotides are TGTGCCTGGATTGGGGGCTCCTATAATTCACCCCTCCACTTT. This codes for CAWIGGSYNSPLHF.

The V call is TRBV10-1, the J call TRBJ2-7, with 9 bases aligning to TRBD2. CDR1 is WNHNN, CDR2 SYGVQD, per germline (reference sequence). The CDR3 loop spans 13 amino acids. V trimming: 3 bases; J trimming: 5 bases; junction bases outside the gene matches: 2. The CDR3 nucleotides are TGCGCCAGCAGTGAATCTAGCGGGAACGAGCAGTACTTC. It translates to CASSESSGNEQYF.

The chain is built from TRBV6-2 or TRBV6-3 and TRBJ2-7; D may correspond to TRBD1 or TRBD2 (6 bases each). The length of the CDR3 is 14 residues. Deletions cut 2 bases from V and 2 bases from J, with 10 bases between. CDR1 and CDR2 (germline): MNHEY, SVGEGT. Here the CDR3 DNA reads TGTGCCAGCAGTTACAGGGGGGAAACCTACGAGCAGTACTTC. This sequence encodes CASSYRGETYEQYF.

On this clonotype itself: This likely comes from a read error, as the CDR3 has no conserved phenylalanine or tryptophan at its end. This chain joins TRBV30 and TRBJ2-5, with D uncertain. The ends were cut back, 0 bases at V and 1 base at J, with 6 bases in the middle. This CDR3 comprises 13 residues. Germline CDR1 and CDR2: GTSNPN and SVGIG (reference sequence). The CDR3 DNA reads TGTGCCTGGAGTGTACGGGTCCAAGAGACCCAGTACCTC. This codes for CAWSVRVQETQYL.

This clonotype was detected many times. The V and J genes are TRBV12-3 or TRBV12-4 and TRBJ1-1; D is uncertain. V was trimmed by 1 base and J by 0 bases, leaving 6 bases between them. The CDR3 loop spans 14 amino acids. CDR3 loop: CASSLGNMNTEAFF. As DNA, the CDR3 is TGTGCCAGCAGTTTAGGGAACATGAACACTGAAGCTTTCTTT.

This clonotype was counted many times. The chain employs TRBV12-3 or TRBV12-4 and TRBJ2-1, with D tentatively TRBD2 (5 bases). The CDR3 consists of 15 residues. Deletions cut 3 bases from V and 4 bases from J, with 13 bases between. This CDR3 reads CASSFGERLYNEQFF. As DNA, the CDR3 is TGTGCCAGCAGTTTTGGGGAGCGACTTTACAATGAGCAGTTCTTC.

As concerns this clonotype: At one end the junction does not follow the germline gene, possibly because of a read error. The genes are TRBV14 and TRBJ2-1, with D hard to call. The V gene's germline CDR1 is SGHDN and CDR2 FVKESK. The CDR3 sequence is 14 residues long. The CDR3 loop reads CASSQVRLYKEQFF. The CDR3 region has the DNA TGTGCCAGTAGCCAAGTTCGGCTGTACAAAGAGCAGTTCTTC.

The sample holds many counts of this clonotype. The chain recombines TRBV28 with TRBJ2-7; 10 bases match TRBD2. Germline V gene lookup returns CDR1 MDHEN and CDR2 SYDVKM. The CDR3 runs to 16 residues. V lost 5 bases to trimming and J lost 0 bases; unmatched junction nucleotides: 7. The CDR3 reads CASSRSGTSDSYEQYF. The CDR3 nucleotides read TGTGCCAGCAGTAGATCCGGGACTAGCGACTCCTACGAGCAGTACTTC.

This clonotype showed up many times. The chain combines TRBV7-6 with TRBJ2-3, with D perhaps TRBD1 or TRBD2 (5 bases each). CDR3 length: 14 residues. The germline V gene encodes CDR1 SGHVS and CDR2 FNYEAQ. Trimming removed 4 bases from V and 2 bases from J, with 10 bases in between. Here the CDR3 reads CASSSGRNTDTQYF. Here the CDR3 DNA reads TGTGCCAGCAGCTCGGGACGGAACACAGATACGCAGTATTTT. The full variable domain, rest sourced from reference TRBV7-6 and TRBJ2-3, is GAGVSQSPRYKVTKRGQDVALRCDPISGHVSLYWYRQALGQGPEFLTYFNYEAQQDKSGLPNDRFSAERPEGSISTLTIQRTEQRDSAMYRCASSSGRNTDTQYFGPGTRLTVL.

This chain uses TRBV7-9 with TRBJ1-5; no clear D. CDR1 is SEHNR, CDR2 FQNEAQ, per germline (reference sequence). CDR3 size: 15 residues. V gave up 5 bases and J gave up 3 bases, with 14 bases separating them. The CDR3 protein is CASSGDTQHNQPQHF. Written as DNA, the CDR3 is TGTGCCAGCAGCGGCGACACACAGCACAATCAGCCCCAGCATTTT.

The table lists this clonotype with many counts. The chain carries TRBV6-5 and TRBJ1-6, with D perhaps TRBD1 (6 bases). This CDR3 is 17 amino acids long. Per the germline V gene, CDR1 is MNHEY and CDR2 is SVGAGI. The V end lost 6 bases, the J end lost 4 bases, and 19 bases lay between the germline ends. This CDR3 is CASRSRGEEIYNSPLHF. CDR3 sequence (DNA): TGTGCCAGCAGATCCAGGGGAGAGGAAATTTATAATTCACCCCTCCACTTT.

The chain couples TRBV11-3 to TRBJ2-3; D remains unclear. CDR3 length: 14 residues. Trimming removed 5 bases from V and 0 bases from J, with 9 bases in between. The V gene's germline CDR1 is SGHNT and CDR2 YENEEA. CDR3 nucleotides: TGTGCCAGCAGCCCCGTCGCTAGCACAGATACGCAGTATTTT. Encoded protein: CASSPVASTDTQYF.

There are a few counts of this clonotype. The chain uses TRBV7-9 and TRBJ2-3; D is possibly TRBD2 (6 bases). Trimming left V 5 bases short and J 3 bases short, with 12 bases between. The CDR3 extends over 14 amino acids. The V gene's germline CDR1 is SEHNR and CDR2 FQNEAQ (reference sequence). Here the CDR3 DNA reads TGTGCCAGCAGCGAACACGGAGGGACAGATACGCAGTATTTT. Its translation is CASSEHGGTDTQYF.

This clonotype was observed at least ten times. The chain has TRBV28 and TRBJ2-2, with D perhaps TRBD1 (6 bases). CDR1 and CDR2 from the germline V gene are MDHEN and SYDVKM. This CDR3 is 15 amino acids long. The germline V and J ends were trimmed by 6 bases and 5 bases, with 16 bases remaining between them. The CDR3 bases are TGTGCCAGCAGCAATGGACAGTTAAGGACCGGGGAGCTGTTTTTT. It is translated as CASSNGQLRTGELFF.

This clonotype has ten or more counts. The V gene is TRBV29-1, the J gene TRBJ2-7; D is unresolved. Looked up from germline, CDR1 is SQVTM and CDR2 is ANQGSEA. The CDR3 runs to 15 residues. Trimming removed 0 bases from V and 3 bases from J, with 15 bases in between. DNA for the CDR3: TGCAGCGTTGAAGAGAGGAGAGCTCCCAACTACGAGCAGTACTTC. Protein product: CSVEERRAPNYEQYF.

This clonotype was counted between two and nine times. This may be a read error: a much more frequent sequence differs by one nucleotide. The V gene is TRBV3-1, the J gene TRBJ2-3, with D perhaps being TRBD1 or TRBD2 (5 bases each). The CDR3 length is 15 residues. With 4 bases removed from V and 1 base from J, the gap between germline ends came to 12 bases. Germline values: CDR1 LGHDT, CDR2 YNNKEL (reference sequence). The CDR3 coding sequence is TGTGCCAGCAGCCGGGACGGATCTCGCACAGATACGCAGTATTTT. Its protein is CASSRDGSRTDTQYF.

There are many counts of this clonotype. The J gene is TRBJ2-7, the V gene TRBV20-1, with 13 positions matching TRBD2. The V and J ends lost 6 bases and 4 bases, in that order; junction bases with no gene match: 9. The CDR3 extends over 15 amino acids. The germline V gene has CDR1 DFQATT and CDR2 SNEGSKA (reference sequence). The CDR3 loop is CSARQGTSGIYEQYF. CDR3 DNA: TGCAGTGCGAGACAGGGGACTAGCGGGATTTACGAGCAGTACTTC.

V usage is TRBV20-1 and J usage is TRBJ2-5; TRBD2 matches at 15 bases. With V trimmed by 3 bases and J by 9 bases, 5 bases remained unmatched. This CDR3 spans 14 amino acids. In germline, CDR1 is DFQATT, CDR2 SNEGSKA (reference sequence). For the CDR3, the DNA is TGCAGTGCTAGTCGGACTAGCGGGGGGGGGGCCCAGTACTTC. This sequence encodes CSASRTSGGGAQYF.

This clonotype has more than one count but fewer than ten. The J gene is TRBJ2-5, the V gene TRBV20-1, with 8 bases identical to TRBD1. Germline V gives CDR1 DFQATT, CDR2 SNEGSKA (reference sequence). The CDR3 runs to 14 residues. J was trimmed by 5 bases and V by 0 bases; bases with no gene match: 5. The CDR3 nucleotides are TGCAGTGCTAGAGAGGGGACAGGATTTGAGACCCAGTACTTC. The encoded protein is CSAREGTGFETQYF.

This clonotype was counted many times. The V gene is TRBV5-1, the J gene TRBJ2-7, with D maybe TRBD1 (6 bases). V shed 5 bases and J shed 2 bases, with 11 bases lying between them. Looked up from germline, CDR1 is SGHRS and CDR2 is YFSETQ. The CDR3 sequence is 13 residues long. The CDR3 loop is CASSNPGAYEQYF. For the CDR3, the DNA is TGCGCCAGCAGTAACCCAGGGGCCTACGAGCAGTACTTC.

This clonotype was counted ten times or more. CDR3 nucleotide sequence: TGTGCCAGCAGTACCATCAGAAGGGGGACTGAAGCTTTCTTT. It encodes CASSTIRRGTEAFF. This rearrangement joins TRBV28 to TRBJ1-1; tentatively, D is TRBD1 (6 bases). V shed 5 bases and J shed 5 bases, with 15 bases lying between them. Germline V CDR1 and CDR2: MDHEN, SYDVKM. The CDR3 is made up of 14 amino acids. The entire variable domain, with the rest obtained from reference TRBV28 and TRBJ1-1, is as follows: DVKVTQSSRYLVKRTGEKVFLECVQDMDHENMFWYRQDPGLGLRLIYFSYDVKMKEKGDIPEGYSVSREKKERFSLILESASTNQTSMYLCASSTIRRGTEAFFGQGTRLTVV.

In this sample, this clonotype turned up a few times. This chain uses TRBV7-8 with TRBJ2-1, with D uncertain. V gave up 1 base and J gave up 2 bases, with 12 bases separating them. This CDR3 has 16 residues. CDR1 and CDR2 from the germline V gene are SGHVS and FQNEAQ. The chain's CDR3 is CASSLDRDSAYNEQFF. In DNA form, the CDR3 reads TGTGCCAGCAGCTTAGATCGAGATTCGGCCTACAATGAGCAGTTCTTC.

This clonotype was observed many times. J is TRBJ1-2 and V is TRBV5-1; D remains unclear. CDR1 and CDR2 (germline): SGHRS, YFSETQ. The CDR3 is 16 residues long. Trimming took off 4 bases at V and 8 bases at J, with 24 bases between the two ends. The CDR3 nucleotides read TGCGCCAGCAGCCCCAATCTGGGGTGGTACGGGTACGGCTACACCTTC. Translated, it gives CASSPNLGWYGYGYTF.